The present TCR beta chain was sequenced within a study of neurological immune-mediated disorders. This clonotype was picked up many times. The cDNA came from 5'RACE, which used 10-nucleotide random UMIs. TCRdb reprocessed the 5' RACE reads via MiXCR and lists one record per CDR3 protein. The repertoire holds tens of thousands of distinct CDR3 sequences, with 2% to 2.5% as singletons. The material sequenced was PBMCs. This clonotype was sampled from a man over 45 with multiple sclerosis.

CDR3 amino acids: CSARDYTASTDTQYF. In nucleotides, the CDR3 is TGCAGTGCTAGGGATTATACCGCTAGCACAGATACGCAGTATTTT. The J gene is TRBJ2-3, the V gene TRBV20-1; D ambiguous. CDR3 length: 15 amino acids. Germline lookup yields CDR1 DFQATT and CDR2 SNEGSKA (reference sequence). Trimming removed 3 bases at V and 0 bases at J, with 13 bases between.